One sample yielded the 11 T cell receptor beta chains listed below, sequenced in a study of blood T cell repertoires in COVID-19. Produced via immunoSEQ multiplex PCR; TCRdb's table is partial and in-frame only. Here the sample spans 250,000 to 350,000 clones, roughly 90% being singletons. The sample comprised peripheral blood. The receptors derive from a man aged 18-30 years who had recovered from COVID-19.

The J gene is TRBJ1-5, the V gene TRBV19; no firm D call. Germline V CDR1 and CDR2: LNHDA, SQIVND (reference sequence). V was shortened by 3 bases and J by 5 bases, with 17 bases between the two germline ends. The CDR3 runs to 16 residues. The CDR3 reads CASSILGGQIDQPQHF. In DNA form, the CDR3 reads TGTGCCAGTAGTATTTTAGGTGGGCAGATAGATCAGCCCCAGCATTTT. The full variable domain, in which reference TRBV19 and TRBJ1-5 provide the parts outside the CDR3, is DGGITQSPKYLFRKEGQNVTLSCEQNLNHDAMYWYRQDPGQGLRLIYYSQIVNDFQKGDIAEGYSVSREKKESFPLTVTSAQKNPTAFYLCASSILGGQIDQPQHFGDGTRLSIL.

CDR3 bases: TGTGCCAGCAATTCGGTCGATAGCTCCTACAATGAGCAGTTCTTC. The encoded protein is CASNSVDSSYNEQFF. The chain links TRBV2 to TRBJ2-1, with no clear D. CDR3 size: 15 residues. Per germline, CDR1 SNHLY and CDR2 FYNNEI. Trimming removed 7 bases from V and 0 bases from J, with 13 bases in between.

The V call is TRBV5-1, the J call TRBJ1-1; D unresolved. The CDR3 sequence is 11 residues long. Deletions cut 7 bases from V and 4 bases from J, with 8 bases between. CDR1 and CDR2 (germline): SGHRS, YFSETQ. DNA of the CDR3: TGCGCCAGCGCCACCAGCACTGAAGCTTTCTTT. This translates into CASATSTEAFF. The complete variable domain, with remaining parts taken from reference TRBV5-1 and TRBJ1-1, reads KAGVTQTPRYLIKTRGQQVTLSCSPISGHRSVSWYQQTPGQGLQFLFEYFSETQRNKGNFPGRFSGRQFSNSRSEMNVSTLELGDSALYLCASATSTEAFFGQGTRLTVV.

The chain joins TRBV5-4 to TRBJ2-1, with 14 bases fitting TRBD2. V lost 5 bases and J lost 1; bases outside the gene matches: 11. The CDR3 runs 19 residues. Germline CDR1 SGHNT, CDR2 YYREEE (reference sequence). CDR3 protein: CASSPGLAGGSGSYNEQFF. Here the CDR3 DNA reads TGTGCCAGCAGTCCAGGACTAGCGGGAGGATCGGGGTCCTACAATGAGCAGTTCTTC.

V is TRBV5-4 and J is TRBJ2-7; D is unclear. Trimming removed 2 bases at V and 6 bases at J, with 6 bases between. CDR1 and CDR2 (germline): SGHNT, YYREEE (reference sequence). The CDR3 contains 11 residues. The CDR3 DNA follows: TGTGCCAGCAGCTTCTCTTCCGAGCAGTACTTC. It specifies CASSFSSEQYF.

The chain couples TRBV7-6 to TRBJ2-7; D is possibly TRBD1 (6 bases). Looked up from germline, CDR1 is SGHVS and CDR2 is FNYEAQ. The CDR3 is 15 amino acids. The germline V and J ends were trimmed by 5 bases and 0 bases, with 14 bases remaining between them. The CDR3 loop is CASSPRTADSYEQYF. The DNA for the CDR3 is TGTGCCAGCAGCCCCCGGACAGCCGACTCCTACGAGCAGTACTTC.

The J gene is TRBJ2-7, the V gene TRBV7-9, with D unresolved. This CDR3 is 15 amino acids long. Trimming took 1 base from V and 0 from J, leaving 10 bases between them. CDR1 is SEHNR, CDR2 FQNEAQ, per germline (reference sequence). In DNA form, the CDR3 reads TGTGCCAGCAGCTTAGTTGGGCGACCCTCCTACGAGCAGTACTTC. Protein sequence: CASSLVGRPSYEQYF.

The chain employs TRBV9 and TRBJ2-3; possible D gene TRBD1, 6 bases. Germline V gives CDR1 SGDLS, CDR2 YYNGEE. Trimming left V 0 bases short and J 0 bases short, with 14 bases between. The CDR3 contains 17 residues. The CDR3 DNA sequence: TGTGCCAGCAGCGTAGATGGACAGCCCGCTAGCACAGATACGCAGTATTTT. This encodes CASSVDGQPASTDTQYF.

V gene TRBV4-1 combines with J gene TRBJ2-5; 8 bases match TRBD1. The CDR3 runs to 17 residues. The trim removed 4 bases at V and 5 bases at J, leaving 15 bases unmatched. Germline-derived CDR1 and CDR2 are MGHRA and YSYEKL. The CDR3 region is CASSPLNWTGNGETQYF. The CDR3 bases are TGCGCCAGCAGCCCCCTAAACTGGACAGGGAACGGGGAGACCCAGTACTTC.

V gene TRBV6-5 combines with J gene TRBJ2-1, with TRBD1 matching 8 bases. Germline V lookup: CDR1 MNHEY, CDR2 SVGAGI. Losses at the gene ends were 2 bases for V and 8 bases for J; bases not matched to a gene: 2. CDR3 length: 13 amino acids. CDR3 sequence (DNA): TGTGCCAGCAGTTACGACAGGGGTGATGAGCAGTTCTTC. This gives the protein CASSYDRGDEQFF.

The genes are TRBV7-2 and TRBJ2-5; D may be TRBD2 (5 bases). The germline V gene encodes CDR1 SGHTA and CDR2 FQGNSA. The CDR3 length is 12 residues. V lost 5 bases, J lost 4 bases, and 8 bases lay in between. The CDR3 DNA follows: TGTGCCAGCAGCACTAGTGTAGAGACCCAGTACTTC. Residues: CASSTSVETQYF.